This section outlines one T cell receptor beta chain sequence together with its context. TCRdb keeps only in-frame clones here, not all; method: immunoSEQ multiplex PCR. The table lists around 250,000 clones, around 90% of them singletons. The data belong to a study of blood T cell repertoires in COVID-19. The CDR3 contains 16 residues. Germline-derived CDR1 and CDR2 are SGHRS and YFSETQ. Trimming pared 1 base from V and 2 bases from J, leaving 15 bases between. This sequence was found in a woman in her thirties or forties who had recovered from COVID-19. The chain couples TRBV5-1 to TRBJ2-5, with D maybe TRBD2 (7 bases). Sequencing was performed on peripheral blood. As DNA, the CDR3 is TGCGCCAGCAGCTTGCGGGGGGCTGATCATCAAGAGACCCAGTACTTC. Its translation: CASSLRGADHQETQYF.